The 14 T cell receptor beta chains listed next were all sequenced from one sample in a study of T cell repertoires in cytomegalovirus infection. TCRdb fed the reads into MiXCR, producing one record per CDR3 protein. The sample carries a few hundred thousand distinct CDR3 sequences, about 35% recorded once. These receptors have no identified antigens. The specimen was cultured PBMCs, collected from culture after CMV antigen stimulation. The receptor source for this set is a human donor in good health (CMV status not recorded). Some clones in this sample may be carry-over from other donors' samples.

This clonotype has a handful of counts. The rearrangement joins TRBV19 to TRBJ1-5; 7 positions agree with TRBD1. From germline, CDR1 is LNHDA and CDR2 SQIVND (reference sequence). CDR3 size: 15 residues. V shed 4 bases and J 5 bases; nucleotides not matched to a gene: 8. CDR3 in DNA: TGTGCCAGTAGTACCTTCAGGGGGAGTGATCAGCCCCAGCATTTT. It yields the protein CASSTFRGSDQPQHF.

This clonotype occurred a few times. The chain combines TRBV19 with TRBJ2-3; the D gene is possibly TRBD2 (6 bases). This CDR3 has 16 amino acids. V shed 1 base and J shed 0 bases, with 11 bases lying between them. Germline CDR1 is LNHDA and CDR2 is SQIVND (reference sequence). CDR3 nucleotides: TGTGCCAGTAGTATAGTGGGGACTCTAAGCACAGATACGCAGTATTTT. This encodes CASSIVGTLSTDTQYF.

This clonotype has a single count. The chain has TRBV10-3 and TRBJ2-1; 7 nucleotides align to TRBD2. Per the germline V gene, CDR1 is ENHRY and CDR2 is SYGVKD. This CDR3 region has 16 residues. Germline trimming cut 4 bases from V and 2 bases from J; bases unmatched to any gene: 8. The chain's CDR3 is CAISVAGGGAYNEQFF. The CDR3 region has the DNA TGTGCCATCAGTGTGGCCGGCGGGGGAGCCTACAATGAGCAGTTCTTC.

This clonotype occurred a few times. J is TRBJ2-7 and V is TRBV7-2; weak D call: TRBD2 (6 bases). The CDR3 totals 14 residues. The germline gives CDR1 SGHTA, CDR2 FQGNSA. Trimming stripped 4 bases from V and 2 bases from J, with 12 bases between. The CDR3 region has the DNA TGTGCCAGCAGCTACCCGGGACTCCCCTACGAGCAGTACGTC. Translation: CASSYPGLPYEQYV.

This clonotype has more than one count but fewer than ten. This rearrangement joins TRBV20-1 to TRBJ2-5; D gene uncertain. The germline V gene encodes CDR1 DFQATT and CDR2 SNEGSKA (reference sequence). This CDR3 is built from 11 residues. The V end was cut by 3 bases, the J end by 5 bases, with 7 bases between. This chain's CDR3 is CSASQMETQYF. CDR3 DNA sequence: TGCAGTGCTAGCCAGATGGAGACCCAGTACTTC.

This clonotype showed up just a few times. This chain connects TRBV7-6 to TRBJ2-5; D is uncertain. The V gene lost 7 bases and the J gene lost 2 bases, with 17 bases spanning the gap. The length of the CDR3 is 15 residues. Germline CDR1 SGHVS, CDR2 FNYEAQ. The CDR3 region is CASNAGFTAQETQYF. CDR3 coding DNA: TGTGCCAGCAATGCCGGGTTCACGGCGCAAGAGACCCAGTACTTC.

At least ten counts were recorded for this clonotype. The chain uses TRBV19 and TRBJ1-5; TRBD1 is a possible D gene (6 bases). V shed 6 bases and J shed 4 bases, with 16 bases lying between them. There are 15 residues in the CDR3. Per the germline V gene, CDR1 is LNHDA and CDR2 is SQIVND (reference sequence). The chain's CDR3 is CASRPDRSLNQPQHF. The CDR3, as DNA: TGTGCCAGTAGACCAGACAGGTCACTAAATCAGCCCCAGCATTTT.

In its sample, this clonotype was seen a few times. CDR3 amino acids: CASRPAGAHEQYF. For the CDR3, the DNA is TGCGCCAGCAGGCCAGCGGGAGCCCACGAGCAGTACTTC. The genes are TRBV4-1 and TRBJ2-7; 8 bases are shared with TRBD2. Looked up from germline, CDR1 is MGHRA and CDR2 is YSYEKL. This CDR3 region has 13 residues. V was pared by 6 bases and J by 5 bases, with 6 bases of the junction left unmatched.

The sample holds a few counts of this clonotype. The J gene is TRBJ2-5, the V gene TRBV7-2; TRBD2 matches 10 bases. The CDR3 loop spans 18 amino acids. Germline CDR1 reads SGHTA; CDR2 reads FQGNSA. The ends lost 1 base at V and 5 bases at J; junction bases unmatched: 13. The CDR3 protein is CASSLGSQREGPRETQYF. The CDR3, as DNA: TGTGCCAGCAGCTTAGGTTCCCAGCGGGAGGGCCCGAGGGAGACCCAGTACTTC.

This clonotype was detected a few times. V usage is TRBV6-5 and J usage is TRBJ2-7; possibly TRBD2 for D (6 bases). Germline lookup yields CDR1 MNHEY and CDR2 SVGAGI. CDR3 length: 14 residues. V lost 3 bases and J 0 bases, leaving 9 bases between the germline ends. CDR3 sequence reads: CASSYRESSYEQYF. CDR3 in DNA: TGTGCCAGCAGTTATCGGGAGAGCTCCTACGAGCAGTACTTC.

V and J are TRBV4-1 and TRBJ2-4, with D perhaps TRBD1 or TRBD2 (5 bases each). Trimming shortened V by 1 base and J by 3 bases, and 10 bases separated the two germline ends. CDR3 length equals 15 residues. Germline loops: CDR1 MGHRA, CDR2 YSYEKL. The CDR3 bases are TGCGCCAGCAGCCAAGGGGGACGGGGCAAAAACATTCAGTACTTC. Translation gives CASSQGGRGKNIQYF.

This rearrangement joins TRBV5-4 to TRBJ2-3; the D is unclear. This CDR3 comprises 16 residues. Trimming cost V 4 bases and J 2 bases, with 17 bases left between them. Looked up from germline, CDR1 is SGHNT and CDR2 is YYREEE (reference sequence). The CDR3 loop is CASSPRVDEHTDTQYF. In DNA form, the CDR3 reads TGTGCCAGCAGCCCCCGCGTGGACGAGCACACAGATACGCAGTATTTT.

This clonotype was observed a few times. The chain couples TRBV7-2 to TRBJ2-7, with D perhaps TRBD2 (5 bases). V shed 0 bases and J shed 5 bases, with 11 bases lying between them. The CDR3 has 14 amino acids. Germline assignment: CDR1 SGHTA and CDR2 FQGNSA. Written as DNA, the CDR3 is TGTGCCAGCAGCTTAGCGAGGGAGATCCACGAGCAGTACTTC. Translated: CASSLAREIHEQYF.

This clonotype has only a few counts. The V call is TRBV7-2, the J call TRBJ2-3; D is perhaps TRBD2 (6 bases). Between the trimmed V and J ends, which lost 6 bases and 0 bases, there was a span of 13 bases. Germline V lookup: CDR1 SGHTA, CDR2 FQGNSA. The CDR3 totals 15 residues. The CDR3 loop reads CASRRPGLSTDTQYF. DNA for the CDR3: TGTGCCAGCAGGCGTCCGGGACTTAGCACAGATACGCAGTATTTT.